One sample yielded the 14 T cell receptor beta chains listed below, sequenced in a study of OX40 agonist ivuxolimab in advanced cancers. Data came from immunoSEQ multiplex PCR; TCRdb stores just in-frame clones and leaves some out. The sample comprises about 18,000 clones, approximately 83% of which are singletons, and roughly 13% rests with the top ten. The starting material was CD4+ or CD8+ T cells sorted from blood, obtained in a trial of the OX40 agonist ivuxolimab. These receptor sequences come from an adult with an advanced solid tumor such as melanoma, head and neck, liver or kidney cancer.

V is TRBV6-4 and J is TRBJ2-1, with TRBD2 identical over 12 bases. The CDR3 is made up of 19 amino acids. Germline V lookup: CDR1 MRHNA, CDR2 SNTAGT. After removal of 4 bases from V and 3 bases from J, the junction contained 13 bases not matched to a gene. The CDR3 reads CASSVLLAGGQVYYNEQFF. The CDR3 coding sequence is TGTGCCAGCAGTGTTCTCCTAGCGGGGGGGCAGGTGTACTACAATGAGCAGTTCTTC.

The chain joins TRBV4-2 to TRBJ1-6; tentatively, D is TRBD1 (6 bases). V shed 1 base and J shed 7 bases, with 14 bases lying between them. The CDR3 runs 16 residues. Germline lookup yields CDR1 LGHNA and CDR2 YNFKEQ. The CDR3 sequence is CASSQGRQGWNSPLHF. The CDR3 DNA reads TGTGCCAGCAGCCAAGGTCGGCAGGGGTGGAATTCACCCCTCCACTTT.

J is TRBJ2-5 and V is TRBV6-5, with D uncertain. This CDR3 is built from 13 residues. CDR1 MNHEY and CDR2 SVGAGI come from the germline V gene. Trimming pared 5 bases from V and 7 bases from J, leaving 14 bases between. CDR3 in DNA: TGTGCCAGCAGTCAGGACGGGCCAGGGACCCAGTACTTC. This sequence encodes CASSQDGPGTQYF.

The V call is TRBV9, the J call TRBJ1-6; TRBD1 matches at 9 bases. With V trimmed by 4 bases and J by 0 bases, 8 bases remained unmatched. The CDR3 runs to 18 residues. Germline V gene lookup returns CDR1 SGDLS and CDR2 YYNGEE. CDR3 protein: CASSQGQGIASYNSPLHF. In DNA, the CDR3 is TGTGCCAGCAGCCAGGGACAGGGAATAGCCTCCTATAATTCACCCCTCCACTTT. The full variable domain, with the rest looked up from reference TRBV9 and TRBJ1-6, is DSGVTQTPKHLITATGQRVTLRCSPRSGDLSVYWYQQSLDQGLQFLIQYYNGEERAKGNILERFSAQQFPDLHSELNLSSLELGDSALYFCASSQGQGIASYNSPLHFGNGTRLTVT.

The chain couples TRBV6-5 to TRBJ2-2; 7 bases match TRBD2. CDR3 length equals 15 residues. CDR1 and CDR2 from the germline V gene are MNHEY and SVGAGI. V lost 6 bases and J lost 4; bases outside the gene matches: 8. The CDR3 region has the DNA TGTGCCAGCAGCACGCCGGGGGGAGGCACCGGGGAGCTGTTTTTT. This gives the protein CASSTPGGGTGELFF.

This sequence joins TRBV6-6 and TRBJ2-4, with 9 nucleotides matching TRBD1. Per germline, CDR1 MNHNY and CDR2 SVGAGI (reference sequence). V shed 5 bases, J shed 8 bases, and the junction held 1 base outside the gene matches. The CDR3 spans 12 residues. The CDR3 bases are TGTGCCAGCAGTGGACAGGGGTACATTCAGTACTTC. It specifies CASSGQGYIQYF.

The V and J genes are TRBV28 and TRBJ1-6; 7 nucleotides match TRBD1. Germline V gives CDR1 MDHEN, CDR2 SYDVKM. The junction had 5 bases not matched to a gene; V was cut back by 3 bases and J by 6 bases. The CDR3 is 15 amino acids. CDR3 residues: CASSFAGTANSPLHF. The CDR3 DNA sequence: TGTGCCAGCAGTTTCGCCGGGACAGCTAATTCACCCCTCCACTTT.

The chain links TRBV2 to TRBJ1-1, with 7 bases aligning to TRBD1. Germline loops: CDR1 SNHLY, CDR2 FYNNEI. The CDR3 totals 16 residues. With 2 bases clipped from V and 5 bases from J, the junction kept 11 bases outside the gene matches. This CDR3 reads CASSELGGAVRTEAFF. CDR3 bases: TGTGCCAGCAGTGAACTAGGGGGCGCGGTCCGAACTGAAGCTTTCTTT.

The gene calls are TRBV6-5 and TRBJ1-1; 9 nucleotides agree with TRBD1. CDR3 length: 13 amino acids. J gave up 7 bases and V 7 bases, and 7 bases lay outside the gene matches. Germline CDR1 reads MNHEY; CDR2 reads SVGAGI. DNA for the CDR3: TGTGCCAGCATCCTAACAGGGGGCGGTGAAGCTTTCTTT. It codes for CASILTGGGEAFF.

Turning to this clone: Additional DNA sequences in this sample encode the identical CDR3. The chain carries TRBV7-2 and TRBJ1-5; unclear D gene. Germline CDR1 and CDR2: SGHTA and FQGNSA. V was cut by 1 base and J by 0 bases, with 7 bases left in between. The CDR3 extends over 15 amino acids. In DNA, the CDR3 is TGTGCCAGCAGCTTAGATGGTTATAGCAATCAGCCCCAGCATTTT. It translates to CASSLDGYSNQPQHF.

This chain connects TRBV7-9 to TRBJ1-1; D may be TRBD1 (5 bases). Germline V gene data show CDR1 as SEHNR and CDR2 as FQNEAQ (reference sequence). The CDR3 runs to 15 residues. Trimming took 5 bases from V and 3 from J, leaving 16 bases between them. CDR3 in DNA: TGTGCCAGCAGCAATCCGAGAGGGGTTTACACTGAAGCTTTCTTT. This encodes CASSNPRGVYTEAFF.

V is TRBV6-6 and J is TRBJ1-2, with D hard to call. V lost 5 bases and J 4 bases, leaving 11 bases between the germline ends. Germline V gene sequence: CDR1 MNHNY, CDR2 SVGAGI (reference sequence). This CDR3 is built from 13 residues. The CDR3 DNA reads as TGTGCCAGCAGTCGTCAGGCTAGCTATGGCTACACCTTC. Amino acid sequence: CASSRQASYGYTF.

This rearrangement joins TRBV18 to TRBJ2-7; D possibly uses TRBD1 or TRBD2 (5 bases each). The germline V and J ends were trimmed by 3 bases and 2 bases, with 14 bases remaining between them. Per the germline V gene, CDR1 is KGHSH and CDR2 is LQKENI. This CDR3 is built from 15 residues. Written as DNA, the CDR3 is TGTGCCAGCTCACCGTTCCAGGGAGCGGCCTACGAGCAGTACTTC. It is translated as CASSPFQGAAYEQYF.

The CDR3 loop reads CSVKVDEQFF. For the CDR3, the DNA is TGCAGCGTAAAGGTCGATGAGCAGTTCTTC. This chain uses TRBV29-1 with TRBJ2-1; D ambiguous. The ends were cut back, 6 bases at V and 8 bases at J, with 8 bases in the middle. The V gene's germline CDR1 is SQVTM and CDR2 ANQGSEA. The CDR3 has 10 amino acids.